This TCR beta chain was identified during a study of cytomegalovirus exposure and HLA in healthy donors. Whole-study results and caveats: Immune exposure was documented only through CMV serostatus. Previous analysis showed most TCR beta V segments were productive about 87% or about 30% of the time. Later examination showed HLA-associated TCR beta chains had greater clonal expansion than equally common others.

The CDR3 is 14 residues long. Germline assignment: CDR1 SGDLS and CDR2 YYNGEE. Trimming removed 3 bases from V and 0 bases from J, with 7 bases in between. Participants comprised healthy donors of bone marrow. About this clone itself: As yet, its antigen is unknown. In the same sample, other DNA sequences code for this CDR3.

PCR involved 60 Vbeta and 13 Jbeta primers. Produced via immunoSEQ multiplex PCR; TCRdb's table is partial and in-frame only. The table includes about 150,000 clones, roughly 80% detected once. The chain joins TRBV9 to TRBJ2-4, with D hard to call. The sequencing sample was made of PBMCs. The clonotype was recovered from a woman aged 40 to 50 in good health and CMV-seronegative. DNA of the CDR3: TGTGCCAGCAGCGGAGGTATAGCCAAAAACATTCAGTACTTC. This codes for CASSGGIAKNIQYF.